These 28 T cell receptor beta chains came from one sample sequenced in a study of cytomegalovirus exposure and HLA in healthy donors. Assay: immunoSEQ multiplex PCR; the TCRdb copy retains only in-frame clones and omits some. The sample comprises 60,000 or so clones, about 92% of which are singletons, and 1.3% rests with the top ten. Material: PBMCs. These receptors were taken from a woman aged 18-35 years in good health and CMV-seronegative.

The chain has TRBV7-3 and TRBJ2-1; 12 nucleotides align to TRBD2. Germline assignment: CDR1 SGHTA and CDR2 FQGTGA. The CDR3 totals 14 residues. Trimming removed 5 bases from V and 9 bases from J; junction bases left unmatched: 5. The CDR3 loop reads CASSPSGRGPEQFF. The CDR3 bases are TGTGCCAGCAGCCCTAGCGGGAGGGGCCCTGAGCAGTTCTTC.

This rearrangement joins TRBV30 to TRBJ1-1; D may be TRBD1 (5 bases). The germline gives CDR1 GTSNPN, CDR2 SVGIG (reference sequence). V lost 7 bases and J 2 bases, leaving 17 bases between the germline ends. The CDR3 runs to 14 residues. The CDR3 is CAFPRRTFNTEAFF. As DNA, the CDR3 is TGTGCCTTCCCCCGACGGACATTTAACACTGAAGCTTTCTTT.

The chain links TRBV9 to TRBJ2-5, with 8 positions matching TRBD2. Germline CDR1 is SGDLS and CDR2 is YYNGEE. This CDR3 contains 15 residues. The junction had 9 bases not matched to a gene; V was cut back by 4 bases and J by 4 bases. CDR3 nucleotides: TGTGCCAGCAGCCCCAAGGTAGCGGGGCGAGAGACCCAGTACTTC. It encodes CASSPKVAGRETQYF.

J is TRBJ1-3 and V is TRBV11-3, with 7 nucleotides matching TRBD1. The CDR3 sequence is 15 residues long. Looked up from germline, CDR1 is SGHNT and CDR2 is YENEEA. J lost 0 bases, V lost 5 bases, and 4 bases had no gene match. CDR3 DNA sequence: TGTGCCAGCAGCCCCGGGACAGCCTCTGGAAACACCATATATTTT. Amino acid sequence: CASSPGTASGNTIYF.

The chain recombines TRBV19 with TRBJ1-5, with D hard to call. The CDR3 extends over 13 amino acids. The V end lost 8 bases, the J end lost 0 bases, and 8 bases lay between the germline ends. CDR1 and CDR2 (germline): LNHDA, SQIVND (reference sequence). The CDR3 DNA reads as TGTGCCAGTTCCGTAAATAGCAATCAGCCCCAGCATTTT. Encoded protein: CASSVNSNQPQHF.

The V gene is TRBV19, the J gene TRBJ1-4; a weak D match, TRBD1 (6 bases). Germline values: CDR1 LNHDA, CDR2 SQIVND (reference sequence). V gave up 3 bases and J gave up 8 bases, with 19 bases separating them. The CDR3 extends over 16 amino acids. The CDR3: CASSMDQTGVTEKLFF. The CDR3 DNA sequence: TGTGCCAGTAGTATGGATCAGACAGGTGTGACAGAAAAACTGTTTTTT.

This clone has a single count. This chain joins TRBV7-3 and TRBJ2-1, with D possibly TRBD2 on 5 matching bases. CDR1 is SGHTA, CDR2 FQGTGA, per germline. CDR3 length: 16 residues. Trimming cost V 5 bases and J 2 bases, with 16 bases left between them. The CDR3 region is CASSPDEAGTYNEQFF. As DNA, the CDR3 is TGTGCCAGCAGCCCAGACGAGGCGGGTACCTACAATGAGCAGTTCTTC.

The chain has TRBV6-5 and TRBJ1-2, with D perhaps matching TRBD1 (5 bases). The V gene's germline CDR1 is MNHEY and CDR2 SVGAGI. Trimming shortened V by 0 bases and J by 8 bases, and 19 bases separated the two germline ends. The CDR3 has 16 residues. CDR3 sequence (DNA): TGTGCCAGCAGTTACTCTCCAGACAGCCGCACGGGCGGCTACACCTTC. As protein: CASSYSPDSRTGGYTF.

This chain uses TRBV19 with TRBJ2-7, with 7 bases aligning to TRBD2. The J segment lost 0 bases and the V segment lost 4 bases, leaving 3 bases of the junction unmatched. The length of the CDR3 is 14 residues. From germline, CDR1 is LNHDA and CDR2 SQIVND (reference sequence). The CDR3 reads CASSTSGASYEQYF. Here the CDR3 DNA reads TGTGCCAGTAGTACTAGCGGTGCCTCCTACGAGCAGTACTTC. Variable domain in full (rest from reference TRBV19 and TRBJ2-7): DGGITQSPKYLFRKEGQNVTLSCEQNLNHDAMYWYRQDPGQGLRLIYYSQIVNDFQKGDIAEGYSVSREKKESFPLTVTSAQKNPTAFYLCASSTSGASYEQYFGPGTRLTVT.

The chain carries TRBV27 and TRBJ2-7; a weak D match, TRBD2 (6 bases). This CDR3 comprises 14 residues. In germline, CDR1 is MNHEY, CDR2 SMNVEV (reference sequence). Trimming cost V 2 bases and J 2 bases, with 10 bases left between them. The CDR3 DNA reads as TGTGCCAGCAGTTTAGGAGGGGTCGCCTACGAGCAGTACTTC. Protein: CASSLGGVAYEQYF.

The CDR3 spells CASGLGGRGEAFF. Here the CDR3 DNA reads TGTGCTAGTGGTTTGGGGGGCAGAGGTGAAGCTTTCTTT. The J gene is TRBJ1-1, the V gene TRBV12-5; possibly TRBD1 for D (5 bases). Germline V gene lookup returns CDR1 LGHNT and CDR2 FRNRAP. The CDR3 totals 13 residues. V lost 1 base to trimming and J lost 7 bases, with 10 bases between them.

The sample holds one count of this clone. The rearrangement joins TRBV5-6 to TRBJ2-1; TRBD2 matches 13 bases. With V trimmed by 4 bases and J by 6 bases, 10 bases remained unmatched. Germline values: CDR1 SGHDT, CDR2 YYEEEE. The CDR3 contains 17 residues. In DNA, the CDR3 is TGTGCCAGCAGCGATACTAGCGGGAGGGGTAAGGGCAATGAGCAGTTCTTC. Translation: CASSDTSGRGKGNEQFF.

The genes are TRBV6-5 and TRBJ1-2; weak D call: TRBD1 (6 bases). The CDR3 has 16 amino acids. V dropped 2 bases and J dropped 3 bases, with 16 bases sitting between them. CDR1 is MNHEY and CDR2 is SVGAGI in the germline V gene. CDR3 region: CASSYGGVGGDYGYTF. Written as DNA, the CDR3 is TGTGCCAGCAGTTACGGGGGGGTAGGGGGGGACTATGGCTACACCTTC.

The genes are TRBV5-1 and TRBJ2-2; 7 bases are shared with TRBD1. Germline V lookup: CDR1 SGHRS, CDR2 YFSETQ. The CDR3 has 15 residues. J gave up 3 bases and V 6 bases, and 8 bases lay outside the gene matches. The CDR3 loop reads CASTRQGWDTGELFF. The CDR3 region has the DNA TGCGCCAGCACTCGACAGGGTTGGGACACCGGGGAGCTGTTTTTT.

The chain uses TRBV9 and TRBJ1-4, with D possibly being TRBD1 (5 bases). Per the germline V gene, CDR1 is SGDLS and CDR2 is YYNGEE. The ends were cut back, 3 bases at V and 6 bases at J, with 18 bases in the middle. The CDR3 is 16 residues long. The chain's CDR3 is CASSAAGRRGDEKLFF. The CDR3 bases are TGTGCCAGCAGCGCCGCTGGCCGACGGGGGGATGAAAAACTGTTTTTT.

This clone was counted only a few times. The chain joins TRBV11-1 to TRBJ2-7; D gene ambiguous. The CDR3 runs to 12 residues. CDR1 and CDR2 (germline): SGHAT, FQDESV (reference sequence). V gave up 1 base and J gave up 5 bases, with 6 bases separating them. In DNA, the CDR3 is TGTGCCAGCAGCTTAGGACAAGACGAGCAGTACTTC. Translation: CASSLGQDEQYF.

This chain links TRBV2 with TRBJ1-5; 9 nucleotides line up with TRBD1. This CDR3 comprises 14 residues. The V and J ends lost 3 bases and 10 bases, in that order; junction bases with no gene match: 7. The germline CDR1 and CDR2 sequences are SNHLY and FYNNEI. CDR3: CASSELTGGRPQHF. CDR3 DNA sequence: TGTGCCAGCAGTGAGTTGACAGGGGGTAGACCCCAGCATTTT.

This chain links TRBV7-9 with TRBJ2-1, with 7 nucleotides matching TRBD1. V trimming: 5 bases; J trimming: 5 bases; junction bases outside the gene matches: 9. Germline V gene lookup returns CDR1 SEHNR and CDR2 FQNEAQ (reference sequence). This CDR3 is 15 amino acids long. CDR3 region: CASSPPGTVHNEQFF. The DNA of the CDR3 is TGTGCCAGCAGCCCCCCCGGGACAGTACACAATGAGCAGTTCTTC.

The genes are TRBV27 and TRBJ2-1; D may be TRBD2 (6 bases). The germline gives CDR1 MNHEY, CDR2 SMNVEV (reference sequence). This CDR3 is built from 13 residues. V was cut by 8 bases and J by 8 bases, with 16 bases left in between. The CDR3, as DNA: TGTGCCAGCGGGCGGGGAATTTGGGATGAGCAGTTCTTC. Translating it yields CASGRGIWDEQFF.

J is TRBJ1-1 and V is TRBV5-1; 8 bases are shared with TRBD1. The CDR3 sequence is 17 residues long. V dropped 4 bases and J dropped 5; count of bases not matched to a gene: 16. CDR1 is SGHRS, CDR2 YFSETQ, per germline. The CDR3 nucleotides read TGCGCCAGCAGCCCCTTCCCCCTCCAGGGGGCAGGAACTGAAGCTTTCTTT. The encoded protein is CASSPFPLQGAGTEAFF.

This chain links TRBV28 with TRBJ1-1; possible D gene TRBD1, 5 bases. The ends were cut back, 3 bases at V and 3 bases at J, with 8 bases in the middle. CDR1 and CDR2 (germline): MDHEN, SYDVKM. This CDR3 spans 13 amino acids. The DNA for the CDR3 is TGTGCCAGCAGTTTTAAAGGGGACACTGAAGCTTTCTTT. This codes for CASSFKGDTEAFF.

This clone has only a few counts. The chain recombines TRBV7-9 with TRBJ1-1; D may be TRBD1 (5 bases). The CDR3 runs to 14 residues. Germline V lookup: CDR1 SEHNR, CDR2 FQNEAQ (reference sequence). With 1 base removed from V and 5 bases from J, the gap between germline ends came to 11 bases. CDR3 residues: CASSLGMTETEAFF. CDR3 sequence (DNA): TGTGCCAGCAGCTTAGGTATGACAGAGACTGAAGCTTTCTTT.

This rearrangement joins TRBV7-2 to TRBJ2-7; 9 nucleotides align to TRBD1. Germline values: CDR1 SGHTA, CDR2 FQGNSA. The CDR3 consists of 17 residues. With V trimmed by 4 bases and J by 3 bases, 13 bases remained unmatched. CDR3 loop: CASSSQRGTGFIYEQYF. CDR3 DNA: TGTGCCAGCAGCTCCCAGAGGGGGACAGGGTTCATCTACGAGCAGTACTTC.

This clone was counted once. The genes are TRBV5-5 and TRBJ1-5, with 7 nucleotides matching TRBD1. The germline V gene encodes CDR1 SGHKS and CDR2 YYEKEE (reference sequence). Trimming cost V 4 bases and J 2 bases; bases outside gene matches: 9. The CDR3 spans 16 residues. The CDR3 loop reads CASSIRVTGGNQPQHF. The DNA of the CDR3 is TGTGCCAGCAGCATAAGAGTAACAGGGGGCAATCAGCCCCAGCATTTT.

The chain recombines TRBV29-1 with TRBJ2-1, with 9 nucleotides matching TRBD2. This CDR3 has 16 amino acids. Germline-derived CDR1 and CDR2 are SQVTM and ANQGSEA. J was trimmed by 0 bases and V by 6 bases; bases with no gene match: 9. The CDR3 nucleotides are TGCAGCGTCCAGAGCGGGGGGTGGAACTCCTACAATGAGCAGTTCTTC. This gives the protein CSVQSGGWNSYNEQFF.

The CDR3 sequence is CASSFDRSFYNEQFF. Written as DNA, the CDR3 is TGTGCCAGCAGCTTCGACAGGTCTTTCTACAATGAGCAGTTCTTC. This chain uses TRBV5-4 with TRBJ2-1, with D maybe TRBD1 (6 bases). The CDR3 runs 15 residues. CDR1 is SGHNT, CDR2 YYREEE, per germline (reference sequence). V was clipped by 2 bases and J by 3 bases, with 12 bases between them.

The chain employs TRBV5-4 and TRBJ2-2, with 7 bases that match TRBD2. There are 18 residues in the CDR3. Germline V lookup: CDR1 SGHNT, CDR2 YYREEE (reference sequence). V lost 1 base and J lost 4; bases outside the gene matches: 13. The CDR3 loop reads CASSLIAGGAGLTGELFF. Here the CDR3 DNA reads TGTGCCAGCAGCTTGATCGCCGGGGGAGCGGGACTCACCGGGGAGCTGTTTTTT.

The V call is TRBV28, the J call TRBJ2-7, with TRBD2 matching 7 bases. J lost 3 bases, V lost 5 bases, and 7 bases had no gene match. Germline CDR1 is MDHEN and CDR2 is SYDVKM. The CDR3 runs to 14 residues. DNA for the CDR3: TGTGCCAGCAGTAGAAGACTAGCCAGCTACGAGCAGTACTTC. As protein: CASSRRLASYEQYF. Full variable domain (missing parts from reference TRBV28 and TRBJ2-7): DVKVTQSSRYLVKRTGEKVFLECVQDMDHENMFWYRQDPGLGLRLIYFSYDVKMKEKGDIPEGYSVSREKKERFSLILESASTNQTSMYLCASSRRLASYEQYFGPGTRLTVT.